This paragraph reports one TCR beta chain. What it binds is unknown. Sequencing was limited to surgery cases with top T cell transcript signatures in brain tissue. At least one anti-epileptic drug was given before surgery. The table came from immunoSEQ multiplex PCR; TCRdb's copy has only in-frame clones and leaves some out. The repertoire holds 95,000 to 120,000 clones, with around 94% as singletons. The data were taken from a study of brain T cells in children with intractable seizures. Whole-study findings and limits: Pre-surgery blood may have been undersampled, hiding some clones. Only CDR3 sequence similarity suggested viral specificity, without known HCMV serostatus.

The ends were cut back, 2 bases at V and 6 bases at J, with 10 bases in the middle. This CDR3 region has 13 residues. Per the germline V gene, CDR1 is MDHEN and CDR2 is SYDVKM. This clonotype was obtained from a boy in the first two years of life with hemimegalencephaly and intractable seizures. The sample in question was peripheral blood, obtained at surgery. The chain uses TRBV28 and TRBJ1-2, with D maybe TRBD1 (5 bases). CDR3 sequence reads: CASSLQGGHGYTF. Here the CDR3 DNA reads TGTGCCAGCAGTTTACAGGGAGGCCATGGCTACACCTTC.